Described below is a single TCR beta chain sequence and its context. What it recognizes is unknown. The germline CDR1 and CDR2 sequences are ENHRY and SYGVKD. The CDR3 spans 15 residues. V dropped 0 bases and J dropped 6; count of bases not matched to a gene: 4. This entry belongs to a study of cytomegalovirus exposure and HLA in healthy donors. General observations from the study: There were around 160 TCR beta chains listed as cytomegalovirus-associated.

The PCR was carried out with 60 Vbeta primers and 13 Jbeta primers. Clones were sequenced by immunoSEQ multiplex PCR, and TCRdb holds only the in-frame ones, with some missing. Here the sample spans 95,000 to 150,000 clones, 65% to 85% being singletons. The sample consisted of PBMCs. This rearrangement joins TRBV10-3 to TRBJ2-7; 11 positions agree with TRBD2. This clonotype originated in a man between 45 and 60 years old in good health and CMV-seronegative. CDR3 in DNA: TGTGCCATCAGTGAGTCACTAGCGGGAGTCCGCGAGCAGTACTTC. This encodes CAISESLAGVREQYF.